These 3 T cell receptor beta chains were all obtained from the same sample, sequenced in a study of shared clonotypes between healthy human individuals. Method: immunoSEQ multiplex PCR; TCRdb's copy keeps in-frame clones and lacks some. The data contain about 470,000 clones, 79% of them singletons. Sequenced material: PBMCs. All receptors come from a woman aged 35 to 49 in good health. Some clones in this sample may be carry-over from other donors' samples.

CDR3 protein: CASSYTQQGAGETQYF. CDR3 coding DNA: TGTGCCAGCAGTTACACCCAACAGGGGGCCGGAGAGACCCAGTACTTC. This rearrangement joins TRBV6-6 to TRBJ2-5; 9 nucleotides align to TRBD1. Germline V gene lookup returns CDR1 MNHNY and CDR2 SVGAGI (reference sequence). The CDR3 is 16 residues long. V shed 2 bases and J 4 bases; nucleotides not matched to a gene: 8.

The V gene is TRBV5-6, the J gene TRBJ1-1; TRBD1 might be the D (6 bases). This CDR3 contains 15 residues. Germline-derived CDR1 and CDR2 are SGHDT and YYEEEE. Trimming stripped 3 bases from V and 0 bases from J, with 12 bases between. The CDR3 sequence is CASSSLGGMNTEAFF. For the CDR3, the DNA is TGTGCCAGCAGCTCCTTGGGGGGCATGAACACTGAAGCTTTCTTT.

The chain carries TRBV28 and TRBJ2-2; a possible D gene is TRBD1 (6 bases). CDR3 length: 16 residues. The V and J ends lost 5 bases and 7 bases respectively, with 20 bases between them. Germline values: CDR1 MDHEN, CDR2 SYDVKM. The CDR3 sequence: CASSKPGVTPHGELFF. The DNA of the CDR3 is TGTGCCAGCAGTAAGCCAGGGGTTACCCCCCACGGGGAGCTGTTTTTT.